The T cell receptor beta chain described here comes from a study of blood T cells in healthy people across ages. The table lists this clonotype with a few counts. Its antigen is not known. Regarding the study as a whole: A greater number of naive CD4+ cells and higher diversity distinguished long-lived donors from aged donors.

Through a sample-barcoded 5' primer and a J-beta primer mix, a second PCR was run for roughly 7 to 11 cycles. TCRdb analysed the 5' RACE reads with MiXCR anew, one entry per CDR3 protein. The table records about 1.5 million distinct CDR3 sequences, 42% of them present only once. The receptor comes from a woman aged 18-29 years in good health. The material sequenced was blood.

In nucleotides, the CDR3 is TGTGCCAGCAGGGTCCGGCAGAGCTCCTACAATGAGCAGTTCTTC. Translated, it gives CASRVRQSSYNEQFF. The chain joins TRBV27 to TRBJ2-1; no firm D call. Per the germline V gene, CDR1 is MNHEY and CDR2 is SMNVEV (reference sequence). The CDR3 covers 15 residues. Trimming took 6 bases from V and 0 from J, leaving 12 bases between them.